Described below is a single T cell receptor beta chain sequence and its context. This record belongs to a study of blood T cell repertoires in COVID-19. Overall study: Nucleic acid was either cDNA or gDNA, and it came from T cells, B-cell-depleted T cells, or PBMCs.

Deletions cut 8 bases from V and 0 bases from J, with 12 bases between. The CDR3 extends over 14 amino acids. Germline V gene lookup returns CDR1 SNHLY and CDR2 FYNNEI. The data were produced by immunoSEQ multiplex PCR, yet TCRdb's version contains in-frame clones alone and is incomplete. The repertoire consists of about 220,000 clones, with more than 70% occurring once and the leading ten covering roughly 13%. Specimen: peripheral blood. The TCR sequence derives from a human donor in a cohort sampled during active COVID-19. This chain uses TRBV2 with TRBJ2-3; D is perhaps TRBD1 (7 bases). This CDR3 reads CASGEDRSTDTQYF. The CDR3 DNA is TGTGCCAGCGGGGAGGACAGGAGCACAGATACGCAGTATTTT. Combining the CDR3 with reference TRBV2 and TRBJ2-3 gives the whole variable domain EPEVTQTPSHQVTQMGQEVILRCVPISNHLYFYWYRQILGQKVEFLVSFYNNEISEKSEIFDDQFSVERPDGSNFTLKIRSTKLEDSAMYFCASGEDRSTDTQYFGPGTRLTVL.